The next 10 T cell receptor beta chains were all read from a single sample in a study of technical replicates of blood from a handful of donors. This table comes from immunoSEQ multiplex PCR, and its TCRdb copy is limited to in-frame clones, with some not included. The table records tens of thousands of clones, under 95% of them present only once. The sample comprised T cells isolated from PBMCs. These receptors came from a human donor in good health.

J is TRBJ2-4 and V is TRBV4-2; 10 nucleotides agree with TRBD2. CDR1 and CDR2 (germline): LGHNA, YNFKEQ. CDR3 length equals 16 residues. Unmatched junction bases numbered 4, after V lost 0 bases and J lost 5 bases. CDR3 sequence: CASSQDLGLAENIQYF. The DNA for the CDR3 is TGTGCCAGCAGCCAAGATCTAGGACTAGCGGAAAACATTCAGTACTTC.

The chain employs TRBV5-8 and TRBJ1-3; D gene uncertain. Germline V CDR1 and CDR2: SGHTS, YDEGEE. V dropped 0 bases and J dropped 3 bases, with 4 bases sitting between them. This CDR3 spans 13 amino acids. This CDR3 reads CASSLARGNTIYF. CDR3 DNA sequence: TGTGCCAGCAGCTTGGCCCGTGGAAACACCATATATTTT.

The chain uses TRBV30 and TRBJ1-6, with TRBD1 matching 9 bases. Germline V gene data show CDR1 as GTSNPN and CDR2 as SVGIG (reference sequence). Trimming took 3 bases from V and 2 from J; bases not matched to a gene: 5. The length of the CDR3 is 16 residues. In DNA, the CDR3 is TGTGCCTGGAGAGTGGACAGGGGACCCTATAATTCACCCCTCCACTTT. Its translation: CAWRVDRGPYNSPLHF.

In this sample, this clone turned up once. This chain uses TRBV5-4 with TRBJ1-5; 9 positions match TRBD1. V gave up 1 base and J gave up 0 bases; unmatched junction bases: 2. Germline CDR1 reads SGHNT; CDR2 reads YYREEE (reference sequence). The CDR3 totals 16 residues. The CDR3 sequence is CASSLWGQGSNQPQHF. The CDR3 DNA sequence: TGTGCCAGCAGCTTGTGGGGACAGGGTAGCAATCAGCCCCAGCATTTT.

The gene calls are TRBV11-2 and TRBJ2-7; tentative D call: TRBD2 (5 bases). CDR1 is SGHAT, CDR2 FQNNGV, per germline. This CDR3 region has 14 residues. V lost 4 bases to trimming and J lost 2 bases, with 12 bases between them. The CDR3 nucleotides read TGTGCCAGCAGCTCGGACTGGAAGGCCTACGAGCAGTACTTC. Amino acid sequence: CASSSDWKAYEQYF.

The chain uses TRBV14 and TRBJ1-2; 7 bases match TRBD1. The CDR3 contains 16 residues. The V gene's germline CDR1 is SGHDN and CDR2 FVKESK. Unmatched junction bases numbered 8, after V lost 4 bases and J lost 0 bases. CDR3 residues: CASSRYRGAANYGYTF. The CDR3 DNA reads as TGTGCCAGCAGCCGGTACAGGGGTGCGGCTAACTATGGCTACACCTTC.

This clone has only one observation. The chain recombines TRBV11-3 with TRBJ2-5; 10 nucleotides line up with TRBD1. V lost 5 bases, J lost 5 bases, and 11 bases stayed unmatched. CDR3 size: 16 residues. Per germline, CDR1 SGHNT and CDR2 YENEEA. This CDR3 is CASSDYRQGAPETQYF. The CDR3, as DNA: TGTGCCAGCAGCGATTACAGACAGGGGGCCCCGGAGACCCAGTACTTC.

The CDR3 nucleotides are TGTGCCAGTAGTGCTAGCCACTACGAGCAGTACTTC. It encodes CASSASHYEQYF. The gene calls are TRBV19 and TRBJ2-7; perhaps TRBD2 as D (5 bases). With 5 bases removed from V and 3 bases from J, the gap between germline ends came to 8 bases. This CDR3 comprises 12 residues. The germline gives CDR1 LNHDA, CDR2 SQIVND (reference sequence).

CDR3 residues: CASSTTGSPINEQFF. Here the CDR3 DNA reads TGCGCCAGCAGCACGACAGGGTCTCCGATAAATGAGCAGTTCTTC. V is TRBV5-1 and J is TRBJ2-1, with 7 nucleotides matching TRBD1. V dropped 4 bases and J dropped 7; count of bases not matched to a gene: 11. The CDR3 is 15 residues long. Germline loops: CDR1 SGHRS, CDR2 YFSETQ.

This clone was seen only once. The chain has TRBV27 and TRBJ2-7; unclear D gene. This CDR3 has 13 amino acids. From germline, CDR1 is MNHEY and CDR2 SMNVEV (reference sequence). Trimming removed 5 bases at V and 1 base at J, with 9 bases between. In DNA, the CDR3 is TGTGCCAGCAGTCTAGGAAGGTCCTACGAGCAGTACTTC. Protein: CASSLGRSYEQYF.